A single sample gave rise to the 10 T cell receptor beta chains below, sequenced in a study of T-cell reconstitution after alpha-beta-depleted transplantation in children. For TCRbeta, the library was prepared with unique molecular identifiers. TCRdb reprocessed the PCR reads via MiXCR and lists one record per CDR3 protein. Of 130,000 to 150,000 distinct CDR3 sequences detected, roughly 8.8% appear once; the ten largest clones hold 15% to 20%. The material was PBMCs, mostly from graft donor cells, obtained 180 days after TCRalphabeta/CD19-depleted stem cell transplant. Receptor source: a female patient younger than 10 who had a stem cell transplant for congenital amegakaryocytic thrombocytopenia, so the T cells may come from the graft donor.

This clonotype was recorded many times. This chain links TRBV5-5 with TRBJ2-1; D is unclear. V lost 1 base to trimming and J lost 8 bases, with 10 bases between them. The germline gives CDR1 SGHKS, CDR2 YYEKEE (reference sequence). The CDR3 runs 13 residues. The CDR3 region has the DNA TGTGCCAGCAGCTTGCGCAGTAAAGATGAGCAGTTCTTC. This sequence encodes CASSLRSKDEQFF.

This clonotype occurred a few times. CDR3 sequence reads: CATSDLRPVEFGSTDTQYF. The CDR3 bases are TGTGCCACCAGTGATTTGAGGCCAGTAGAATTCGGGAGCACAGATACGCAGTATTTT. The chain links TRBV24-1 to TRBJ2-3, with D hard to call. The V end was cut by 0 bases, the J end by 0 bases, with 18 bases between. The CDR3 runs 19 residues. Germline V CDR1 and CDR2: KGHDR, SFDVKD.

The table lists this clonotype with a few counts. The rearrangement uses TRBV4-3 and TRBJ2-7; D unclear. Germline loops: CDR1 LGHNA, CDR2 YSLEER. The CDR3 totals 14 residues. V dropped 5 bases and J dropped 6 bases, with 17 bases sitting between them. The chain's CDR3 is CASSGQPGEGEQYF. CDR3 DNA: TGCGCCAGCAGCGGCCAGCCCGGAGAAGGCGAGCAGTACTTC.

The chain is built from TRBV21-1 and TRBJ1-6; no DNA check was done on the table's D call, TRBD1. TRBV21-1 is an annotated pseudogene. This CDR3 comprises 18 residues. CDR3 protein: CASSKFSGTGSVDSPLHF. As DNA, the CDR3 is TGTGCCAGCAGCAAATTTAGCGGGACAGGGTCAGTTGATTCACCCCTCCACTTT.

This chain connects TRBV29-1 to TRBJ2-6; possible D gene TRBD1, 6 bases. Germline V gene sequence: CDR1 SQVTM, CDR2 ANQGSEA. This CDR3 region has 14 residues. Trimming removed 5 bases at V and 3 bases at J, with 11 bases between. The DNA for the CDR3 is TGCAGCGTTATTACAGGGAGTGGGGCCAACGTCCTGACTTTC. Its translation is CSVITGSGANVLTF. Complete variable domain (other parts from reference TRBV29-1 and TRBJ2-6): SAVISQKPSRDICQRGTSLTIQCQVDSQVTMMFWYRQQPGQSLTLIATANQGSEATYESGFVIDKFPISRPNLTFSTLTVSNMSPEDSSIYLCSVITGSGANVLTFGAGSRLTVL.

This clonotype was recorded at least ten times. The chain is built from TRBV20-1 and TRBJ2-3, with D perhaps being TRBD1 or TRBD2 (5 bases each). CDR3 size: 16 residues. Per the germline V gene, CDR1 is DFQATT and CDR2 is SNEGSKA (reference sequence). V lost 3 bases, J lost 2 bases, and 18 bases lay in between. The chain's CDR3 is CSASLRIGTPTDTQYF. CDR3 DNA: TGCAGTGCTAGTCTCCGAATCGGGACGCCCACAGATACGCAGTATTTT.

This clonotype was counted ten times or more. V is TRBV28 and J is TRBJ1-6; 9 nucleotides line up with TRBD1. The CDR3 totals 13 residues. Germline loops: CDR1 MDHEN, CDR2 SYDVKM. V was clipped by 6 bases and J by 9 bases; unmatched bases: 3. Here the CDR3 DNA reads TGTGCCAGCAGGGGACAGGGAGGTTCACCCCTCCACTTT. Protein sequence: CASRGQGGSPLHF.

The V call is TRBV6-2 or TRBV6-3, the J call TRBJ2-5; the match to TRBD2 covers 9 bases. The CDR3 consists of 15 residues. CDR1 is MNHEY and CDR2 is SVGEGT in the germline V gene. Unmatched junction bases numbered 8, after V lost 4 bases and J lost 5 bases. The CDR3, as DNA: TGTGCCAGCAGTTTTACCGGGACTAGCTCGGAGACCCAGTACTTC. Amino acids: CASSFTGTSSETQYF.

At least ten counts were recorded for this clonotype. The chain employs TRBV3-1 and TRBJ2-1, with D possibly matching TRBD2 (5 bases). The CDR3 consists of 15 residues. The germline V and J ends were trimmed by 5 bases and 4 bases, with 15 bases remaining between them. Germline assignment: CDR1 LGHDT and CDR2 YNNKEL (reference sequence). CDR3 sequence: CASSSGPAGYNEQFF. DNA of the CDR3: TGTGCCAGCAGCTCTGGACCGGCGGGTTACAATGAGCAGTTCTTC.

This clonotype was counted many times. The V call is TRBV7-2, the J call TRBJ1-5, with 7 bases fitting TRBD1. The CDR3 length is 15 residues. Germline CDR1 SGHTA, CDR2 FQGNSA. J was trimmed by 7 bases and V by 4 bases; bases with no gene match: 10. The CDR3, as DNA: TGTGCCAGCAGCTCTCGACAGGGTGGAGGCCAGCCCCAGCATTTT. It translates to CASSSRQGGGQPQHF.